Described below is a single TCR beta chain sequence and its context. This clone appeared a single time. This clone's antigen is unknown. The record has no base qualities; no much larger clone is one base away. TCRbeta CDR3 regions were amplified from genomic DNA using the immunoSEQ Assay, a bias-controlled multiplex PCR. Processing in the source paper ran as follows. Within the assay, amplification of reference gene primers was used to estimate how many nucleated cells each sample contained. To quantify the absolute abundance of each unique TCRbeta CDR3 rearrangement, sequence reads were collapsed and filtered. For each sample, productive Simpson clonality was calculated by taking the square root of Simpson's diversity index across productive rearrangements. TCRdb carries this immuneACCESS record with in-frame sequences only. Its versions omit some clonotypes, under half of them owing to an unresolved V gene in the studies checked, with the rest unexplained. V, J and clone size were drawn from that table, and D and trimming were deduced from the DNA. Present in this sample are about 200,000 clones, around nine tenths of which were seen just once. Of the sample, 0.5% to 0.6% is held by the ten largest clones.

The sample is drawn from a study of blood T cell repertoires in COVID-19 (dated by TCRdb to about 2020). About the investigation overall: Samples covering the acute and convalescent phases of COVID-19 were provided by collaborators in the United States, Italy and Spain. The prospective study material was composed of cDNA or gDNA derived from T cells, B-cell-depleted T cells, or PBMCs. The dataset comprised deeply sampled blood TCRbeta repertoires from subjects exposed to, actively infected with, or recovered from COVID-19. The repertoires were made available in a free public database intended to serve as a resource for research on the immune response to SARS-CoV-2. Samples came from the ongoing ImmuneRACE study (first 160 participants) plus 1,254 subjects from 6 global collaborators. Sample metadata almost always included a de-identified subject ID, COVID-19 status, age in years and sex. Where available, HLA class I and class II types were taken from metadata supplied by the sample provider and were not determined by assay-based typing.

CDR1 and CDR2, looked up from the germline V gene, are MGHRA and YSYEKL. The CDR3 covers 13 residues, taking in both the cysteine and the phenylalanine. The CDR3 DNA has 39 bases and is translated from base 1. The V and J ends are trimmed by 0 bases and 5 bases, leaving 7 bases between them. Whole blood was collected in K2EDTA tubes by collaborating institutions according to the institutions' own protocols. For TCRbeta analysis, collaborators shipped samples as frozen whole blood, isolated PBMCs, or DNA extracted from either of those sample types. Broad study findings and their caveats: How much clinical and demographic metadata was included differed by source and by participant, and the metadata was provided uncurated.

The source is a man in his forties or fifties with acute or convalescent COVID-19. The chain uses TRBV4-1 and TRBJ2-5; TRBD2 is possibly the D segment (6 matching bases). Sequenced: peripheral blood. The DNA is TGCGCCAGCAGCCAAGAGGCGGGGGAGACCCAGTACTTC. Its protein is CASSQEAGETQYF.